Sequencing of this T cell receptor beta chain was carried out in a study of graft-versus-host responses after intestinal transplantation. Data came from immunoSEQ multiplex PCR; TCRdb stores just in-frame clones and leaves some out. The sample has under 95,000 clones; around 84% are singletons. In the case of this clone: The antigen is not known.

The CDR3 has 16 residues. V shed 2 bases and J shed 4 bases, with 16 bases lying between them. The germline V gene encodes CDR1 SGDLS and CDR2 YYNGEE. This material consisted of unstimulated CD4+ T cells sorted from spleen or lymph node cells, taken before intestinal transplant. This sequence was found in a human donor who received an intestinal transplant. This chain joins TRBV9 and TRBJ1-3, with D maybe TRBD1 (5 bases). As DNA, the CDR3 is TGTGCCAGCAGCGTCGGGGGAAGGGGCTCCGGAAACACCATATATTTT. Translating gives CASSVGGRGSGNTIYF. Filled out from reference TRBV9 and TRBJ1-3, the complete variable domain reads DSGVTQTPKHLITATGQRVTLRCSPRSGDLSVYWYQQSLDQGLQFLIQYYNGEERAKGNILERFSAQQFPDLHSELNLSSLELGDSALYFCASSVGGRGSGNTIYFGEGSWLTVV.